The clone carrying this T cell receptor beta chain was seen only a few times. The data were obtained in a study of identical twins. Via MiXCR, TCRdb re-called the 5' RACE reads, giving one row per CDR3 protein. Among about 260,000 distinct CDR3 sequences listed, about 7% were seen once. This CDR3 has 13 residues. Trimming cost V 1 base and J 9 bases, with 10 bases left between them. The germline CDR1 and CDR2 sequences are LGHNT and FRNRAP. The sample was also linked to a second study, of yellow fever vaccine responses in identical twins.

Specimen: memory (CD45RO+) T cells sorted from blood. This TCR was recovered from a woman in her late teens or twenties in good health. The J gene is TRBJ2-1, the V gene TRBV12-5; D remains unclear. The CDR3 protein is CASGLAHLGEQFF. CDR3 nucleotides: TGTGCTAGTGGTTTGGCACACTTGGGTGAGCAGTTCTTC.